The 5 T cell receptor beta chains reported below all come from one sample, sequenced in a study of cytomegalovirus exposure and HLA in healthy donors (dated by TCRdb to about 2017). Receptor libraries were prepared by the immunoSEQ multiplex PCR assay. A mixture of 60 forward primers for TCR Vbeta segments and 13 reverse primers for TCR Jbeta segments was used in the multiplex PCR. The source is immuneACCESS, and TCRdb retained only in-frame sequences with V and J called. Part of the clones is not carried over; for the studies checked, unresolved V genes explain less than half of this, and the remainder is unexplained. Across this sample there are roughly 58,000 clones, with roughly four fifths seen only once. Jointly, the top ten make up roughly 1.6% of the sample. Sequenced: PBMCs. The source of these receptors is a human donor in good health.

This clone was seen a few times. This chain joins TRBV4-3 and TRBJ2-1; 14 nucleotides agree with TRBD2. The length of the CDR3 is 18 residues. CDR1 is LGHNA, CDR2 YSLEER, per germline. V lost 3 bases and J lost 10; bases outside the gene matches: 14. CDR3 residues: CASSQETSGGARDGEQFF. Written as DNA, the CDR3 is TGCGCCAGCAGCCAGGAGACTAGCGGGGGGGCCCGAGACGGGGAGCAGTTCTTC.

The V and J genes are TRBV5-1 and TRBJ1-5; a weak D match, TRBD1 (5 bases). The CDR3 is 14 residues long. Trimming pared 4 bases from V and 7 bases from J, leaving 15 bases between. CDR1 and CDR2 from the germline V gene are SGHRS and YFSETQ. The CDR3 DNA follows: TGCGCCAGCAGCGGAGGGGTTTCGGGACAGCCCCAGCATTTT. This gives the protein CASSGGVSGQPQHF.

This clone has only one observation. This chain joins TRBV4-1 and TRBJ1-5; no clear D gene. Germline CDR1 and CDR2: MGHRA and YSYEKL. This CDR3 has 20 residues. Trimming removed 4 bases at V and 0 bases at J, with 25 bases between. For the CDR3, the DNA is TGCGCCAGCAGCCCGAGGAATCAGTCCCGAAAACCGTATAGCAATCAGCCCCAGCATTTT. It encodes CASSPRNQSRKPYSNQPQHF.

The sample holds one count of this clone. The V call is TRBV7-2, the J call TRBJ2-5; 7 bases fit TRBD2. The V and J ends lost 5 bases and 2 bases, in that order; junction bases with no gene match: 8. In germline, CDR1 is SGHTA, CDR2 FQGNSA. The CDR3 extends over 15 amino acids. The CDR3 bases are TGTGCCAGCAGCCCTTCGGGGGGACTTCAAGAGACCCAGTACTTC. Its translation is CASSPSGGLQETQYF.

The chain combines TRBV28 with TRBJ2-1; 15 nucleotides align to TRBD2. CDR3 length: 19 amino acids. J was trimmed by 5 bases and V by 5 bases; bases with no gene match: 13. From germline, CDR1 is MDHEN and CDR2 SYDVKM. In DNA, the CDR3 is TGTGCCAGCAGTGAAGGACTAGCGGGAGGGCCGGGCGTTAACAATGAGCAGTTCTTC. Residues: CASSEGLAGGPGVNNEQFF.